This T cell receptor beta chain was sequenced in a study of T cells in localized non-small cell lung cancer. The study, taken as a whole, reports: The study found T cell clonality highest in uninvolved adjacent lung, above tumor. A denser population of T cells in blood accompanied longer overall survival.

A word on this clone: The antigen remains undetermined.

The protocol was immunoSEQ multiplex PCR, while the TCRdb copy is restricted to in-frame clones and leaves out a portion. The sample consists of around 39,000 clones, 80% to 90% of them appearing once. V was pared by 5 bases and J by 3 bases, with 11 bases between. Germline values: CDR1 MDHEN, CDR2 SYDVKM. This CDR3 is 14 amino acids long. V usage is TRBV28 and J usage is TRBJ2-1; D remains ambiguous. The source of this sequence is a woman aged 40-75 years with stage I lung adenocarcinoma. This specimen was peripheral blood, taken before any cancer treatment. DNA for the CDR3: TGTGCCAGCAGTACCCGGGTACGCTACAATGAGCAGTTCTTC. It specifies CASSTRVRYNEQFF.